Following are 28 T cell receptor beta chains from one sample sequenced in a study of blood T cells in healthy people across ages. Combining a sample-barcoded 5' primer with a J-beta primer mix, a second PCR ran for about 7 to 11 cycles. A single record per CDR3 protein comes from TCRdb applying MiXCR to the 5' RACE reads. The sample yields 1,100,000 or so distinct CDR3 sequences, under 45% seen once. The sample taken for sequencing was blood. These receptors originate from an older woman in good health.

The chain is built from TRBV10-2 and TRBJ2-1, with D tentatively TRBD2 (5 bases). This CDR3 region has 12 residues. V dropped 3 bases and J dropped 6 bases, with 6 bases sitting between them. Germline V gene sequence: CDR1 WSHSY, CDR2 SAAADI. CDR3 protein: CASSEAANEQFF. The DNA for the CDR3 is TGCGCCAGCAGTGAAGCGGCCAATGAGCAGTTCTTC.

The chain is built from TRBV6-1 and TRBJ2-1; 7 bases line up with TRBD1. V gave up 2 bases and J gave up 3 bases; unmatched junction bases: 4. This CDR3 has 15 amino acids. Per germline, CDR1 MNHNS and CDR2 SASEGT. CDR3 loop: CASSETGQNYNEQFF. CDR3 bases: TGTGCCAGCAGTGAAACGGGACAGAACTACAATGAGCAGTTCTTC.

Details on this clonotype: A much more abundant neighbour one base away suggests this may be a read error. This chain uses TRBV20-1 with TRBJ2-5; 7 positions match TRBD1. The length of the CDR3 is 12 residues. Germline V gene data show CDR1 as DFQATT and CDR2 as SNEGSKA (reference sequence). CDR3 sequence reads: CSARDDRETKYF. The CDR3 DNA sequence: TGCAGTGCTAGAGATGACAGGGAGACCAAGTACTTC.

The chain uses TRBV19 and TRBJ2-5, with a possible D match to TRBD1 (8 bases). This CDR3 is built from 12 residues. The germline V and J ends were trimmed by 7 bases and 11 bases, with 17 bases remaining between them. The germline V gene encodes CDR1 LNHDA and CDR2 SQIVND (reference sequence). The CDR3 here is CASTDRAGEQYF. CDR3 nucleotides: TGTGCCAGTACGGACAGGGCGGGAGAGCAGTACTTC.

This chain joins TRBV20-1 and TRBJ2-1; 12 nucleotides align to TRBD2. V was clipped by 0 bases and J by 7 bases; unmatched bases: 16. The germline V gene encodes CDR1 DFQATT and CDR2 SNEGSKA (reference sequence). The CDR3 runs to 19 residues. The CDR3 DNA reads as TGCAGTGCTAGAGACCCCCTAGCGGGAGGGGGGGCCGCAAGTAATGAGCAGTTCTTC. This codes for CSARDPLAGGGAASNEQFF.

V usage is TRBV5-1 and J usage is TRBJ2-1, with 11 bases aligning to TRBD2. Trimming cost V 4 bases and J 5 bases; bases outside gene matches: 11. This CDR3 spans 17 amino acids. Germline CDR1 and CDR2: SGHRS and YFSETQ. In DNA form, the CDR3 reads TGCGCCAGCAGCAAGGAAGTGCTAGCGGGAGGTGACAATGAGCAGTTCTTC. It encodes CASSKEVLAGGDNEQFF.

CDR3 amino acids: CASSKGQGSTYTF. DNA of the CDR3: TGTGCCAGCAGCAAGGGACAGGGCAGTACCTACACCTTC. The V gene is TRBV5-5, the J gene TRBJ1-2, with 9 bases that match TRBD1. This CDR3 spans 13 amino acids. CDR1 SGHKS and CDR2 YYEKEE come from the germline V gene (reference sequence). The V segment lost 4 bases and the J segment 10 bases; nucleotides outside the gene matches: 8.

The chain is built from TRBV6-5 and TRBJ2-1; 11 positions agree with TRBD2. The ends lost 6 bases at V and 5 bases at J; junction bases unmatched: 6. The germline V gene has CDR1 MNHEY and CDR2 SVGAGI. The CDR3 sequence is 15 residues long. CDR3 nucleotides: TGTGCCAGCAGAGAGACTAGCGGGACCCACAATGAGCAGTTCTTC. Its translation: CASRETSGTHNEQFF.

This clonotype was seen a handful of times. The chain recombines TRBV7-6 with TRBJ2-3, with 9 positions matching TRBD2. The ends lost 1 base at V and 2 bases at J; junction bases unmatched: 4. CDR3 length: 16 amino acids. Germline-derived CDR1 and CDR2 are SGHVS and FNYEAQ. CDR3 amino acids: CASSLGAGGHTDTQYF. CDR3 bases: TGTGCCAGCAGCTTAGGAGCGGGAGGACACACAGATACGCAGTATTTT.

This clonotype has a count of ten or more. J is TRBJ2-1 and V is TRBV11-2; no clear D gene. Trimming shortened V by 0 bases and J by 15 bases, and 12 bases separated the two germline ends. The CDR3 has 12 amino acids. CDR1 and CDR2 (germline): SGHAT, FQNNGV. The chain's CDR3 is CASSLDGYNPFF. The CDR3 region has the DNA TGTGCCAGCAGCTTAGATGGGTACAACCCGTTCTTC.

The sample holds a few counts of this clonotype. CDR3 in amino acids: CASSFVGSWEQYF. In DNA, the CDR3 is TGTGCCAGCAGTTTTGTCGGGAGCTGGGAGCAGTACTTC. The chain uses TRBV12-3 or TRBV12-4 and TRBJ2-4; maybe TRBD2 (6 bases). The V end lost 3 bases, the J end lost 13 bases, and 16 bases lay between the germline ends. The CDR3 is made up of 13 amino acids.

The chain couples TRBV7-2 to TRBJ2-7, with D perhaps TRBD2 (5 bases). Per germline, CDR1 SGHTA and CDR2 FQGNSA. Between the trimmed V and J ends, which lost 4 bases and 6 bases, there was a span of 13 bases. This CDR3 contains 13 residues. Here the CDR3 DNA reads TGTGCCAGCAGCTCTAATACGGGGTTCGAGCAGTACTTC. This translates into CASSSNTGFEQYF. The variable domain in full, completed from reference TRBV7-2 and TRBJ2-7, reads GAGVSQSPSNKVTEKGKDVELRCDPISGHTALYWYRQSLGQGLEFLIYFQGNSAPDKSGLPSDRFSAERTGGSVSTLTIQRTQQEDSAVYLCASSSNTGFEQYFGPGTRLTVT.

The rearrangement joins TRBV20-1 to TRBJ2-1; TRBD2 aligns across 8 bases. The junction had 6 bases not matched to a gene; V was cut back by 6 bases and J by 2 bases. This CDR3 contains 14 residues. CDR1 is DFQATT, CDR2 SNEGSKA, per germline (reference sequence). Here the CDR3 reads CSAQRGRAYNEQFF. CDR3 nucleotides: TGCAGTGCGCAGCGGGGGAGGGCCTACAATGAGCAGTTCTTC.

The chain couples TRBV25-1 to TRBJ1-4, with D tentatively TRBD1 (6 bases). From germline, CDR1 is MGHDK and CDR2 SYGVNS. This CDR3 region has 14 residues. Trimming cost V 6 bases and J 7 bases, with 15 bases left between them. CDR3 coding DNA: TGTGCCAGCAGCCCACCAGGGGTTTCTGAAAAACTGTTTTTT. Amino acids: CASSPPGVSEKLFF.

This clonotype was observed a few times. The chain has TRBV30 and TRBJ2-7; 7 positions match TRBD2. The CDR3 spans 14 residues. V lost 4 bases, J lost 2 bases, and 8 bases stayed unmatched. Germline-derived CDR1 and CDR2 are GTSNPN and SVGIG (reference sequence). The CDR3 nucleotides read TGTGCCTGGATGGGTAGCGGGCTGACCTACGAGCAGTACTTC. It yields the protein CAWMGSGLTYEQYF.

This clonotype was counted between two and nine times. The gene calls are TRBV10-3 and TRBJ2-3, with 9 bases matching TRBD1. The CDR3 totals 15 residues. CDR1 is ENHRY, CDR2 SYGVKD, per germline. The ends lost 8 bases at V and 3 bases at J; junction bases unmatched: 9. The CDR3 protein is CAIRWGTGRTDTQYF. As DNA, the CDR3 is TGTGCCATCCGCTGGGGGACAGGGAGGACAGATACGCAGTATTTT.

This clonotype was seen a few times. The CDR3 spells CASGLETGFGKETQYF. The CDR3 region has the DNA TGTGCTAGTGGTTTGGAGACAGGGTTCGGAAAAGAGACCCAGTACTTC. This chain uses TRBV12-5 with TRBJ2-5; 7 bases agree with TRBD1. Losses at the gene ends were 1 base for V and 3 bases for J; bases not matched to a gene: 8. This CDR3 spans 16 amino acids. From germline, CDR1 is LGHNT and CDR2 FRNRAP.

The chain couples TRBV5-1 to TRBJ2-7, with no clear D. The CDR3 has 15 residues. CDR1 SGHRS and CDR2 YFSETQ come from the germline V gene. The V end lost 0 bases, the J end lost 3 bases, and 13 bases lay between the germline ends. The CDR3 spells CASSLDGRTNYEQYF. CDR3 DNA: TGCGCCAGCAGCTTGGATGGCAGAACTAACTACGAGCAGTACTTC.

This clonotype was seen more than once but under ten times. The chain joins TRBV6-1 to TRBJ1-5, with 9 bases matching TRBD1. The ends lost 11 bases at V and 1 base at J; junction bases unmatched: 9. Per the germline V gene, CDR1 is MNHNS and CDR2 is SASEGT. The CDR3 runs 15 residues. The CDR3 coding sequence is TGTGCCGGATCGGAGACAGGGGGAAGCAATCAGCCCCAGCATTTT. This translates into CAGSETGGSNQPQHF.

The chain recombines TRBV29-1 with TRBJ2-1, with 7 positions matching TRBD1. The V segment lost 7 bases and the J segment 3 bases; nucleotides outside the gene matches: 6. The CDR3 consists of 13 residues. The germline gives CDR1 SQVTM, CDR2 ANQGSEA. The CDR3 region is CSGARDSYNEQFF. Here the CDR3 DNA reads TGCAGCGGAGCCAGGGACAGCTACAATGAGCAGTTCTTC.

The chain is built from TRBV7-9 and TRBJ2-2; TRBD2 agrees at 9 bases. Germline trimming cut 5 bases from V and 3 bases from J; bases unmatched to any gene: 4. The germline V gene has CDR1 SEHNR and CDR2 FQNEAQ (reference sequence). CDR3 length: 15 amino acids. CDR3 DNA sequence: TGTGCCAGCAGCCCAGCGGGAGGCTACACCGGGGAGCTGTTTTTT. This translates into CASSPAGGYTGELFF.

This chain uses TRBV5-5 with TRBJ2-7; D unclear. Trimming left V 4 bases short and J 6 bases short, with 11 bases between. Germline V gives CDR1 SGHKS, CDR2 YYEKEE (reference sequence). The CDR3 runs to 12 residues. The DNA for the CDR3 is TGTGCCAGCAGCCAGGAGATAGGCGAGCAGTACTTC. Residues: CASSQEIGEQYF. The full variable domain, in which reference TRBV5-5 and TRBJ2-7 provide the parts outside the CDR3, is DAGVTQSPTHLIKTRGQQVTLRCSPISGHKSVSWYQQVLGQGPQFIFQYYEKEERGRGNFPDRFSARQFPNYSSELNVNALLLGDSALYLCASSQEIGEQYFGPGTRLTVT.

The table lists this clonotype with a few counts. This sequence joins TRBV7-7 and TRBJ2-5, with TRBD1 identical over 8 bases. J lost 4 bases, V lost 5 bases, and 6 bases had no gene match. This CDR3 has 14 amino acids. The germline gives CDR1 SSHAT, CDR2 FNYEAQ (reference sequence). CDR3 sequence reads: CASSQQGVLETQYF. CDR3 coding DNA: TGTGCCAGCAGCCAACAGGGGGTTTTAGAGACCCAGTACTTC.

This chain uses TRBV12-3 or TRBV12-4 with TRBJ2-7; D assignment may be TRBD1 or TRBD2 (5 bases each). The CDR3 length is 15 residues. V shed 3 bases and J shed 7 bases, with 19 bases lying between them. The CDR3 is CASSFWGSGNNEQYF. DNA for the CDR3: TGTGCCAGCAGTTTTTGGGGGAGTGGGAACAATGAGCAGTACTTC.

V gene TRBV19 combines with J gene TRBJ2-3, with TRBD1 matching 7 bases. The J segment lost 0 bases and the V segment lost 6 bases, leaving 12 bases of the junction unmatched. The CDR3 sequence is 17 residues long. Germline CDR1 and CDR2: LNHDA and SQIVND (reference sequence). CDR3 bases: TGTGCCAGTAGCCAAGCAACAGGGGCCACTAGCACAGATACGCAGTATTTT. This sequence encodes CASSQATGATSTDTQYF.

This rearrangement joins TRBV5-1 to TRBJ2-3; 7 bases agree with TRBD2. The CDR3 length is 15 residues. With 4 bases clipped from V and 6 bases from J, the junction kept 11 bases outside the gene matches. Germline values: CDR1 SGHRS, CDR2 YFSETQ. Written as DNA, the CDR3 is TGCGCCAGCAGCGCCACTCGACTAGCAGGGGATACGCAGTATTTT. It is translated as CASSATRLAGDTQYF.

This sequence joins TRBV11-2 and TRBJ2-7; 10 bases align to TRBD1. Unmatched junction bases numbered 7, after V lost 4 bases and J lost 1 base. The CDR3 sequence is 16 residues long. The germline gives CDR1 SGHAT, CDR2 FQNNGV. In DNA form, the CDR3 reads TGTGCCAGCAGCTGGGGAGGGGACAGGGGATCCTACGAGCAGTACTTC. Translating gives CASSWGGDRGSYEQYF.

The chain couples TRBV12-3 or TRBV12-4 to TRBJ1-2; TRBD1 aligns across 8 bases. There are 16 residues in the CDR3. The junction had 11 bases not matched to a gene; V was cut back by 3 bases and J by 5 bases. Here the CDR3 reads CASSFQTGASGYGYTF. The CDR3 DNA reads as TGTGCCAGCAGTTTCCAGACAGGGGCCTCAGGATATGGCTACACCTTC.